This entry lists 30 T cell receptor beta chains sequenced from one sample in a study of blood T cell repertoires in COVID-19. Here immunoSEQ multiplex PCR was the method, and the copy in TCRdb shows in-frame clones only, minus some. This repertoire shows around 450,000 clones, 75% to 90% found once; its top ten account for about 0.7%. Sample: PBMCs or T cells enriched from blood (not recorded which). The receptors come from a woman under 30 who had recovered from COVID-19.

V and J are TRBV3-1 (or the pseudogene TRBV3-2) and TRBJ1-1, with 7 bases lining up with TRBD1. This CDR3 has 12 residues. J lost 8 bases, V lost 4 bases, and 4 bases had no gene match. CDR1 LGHDT and CDR2 YNNKEL come from the germline V gene (reference sequence). Here the CDR3 DNA reads TGTGCCAGCAGCCCCGGACAGGCCGAAGCTTTCTTT. This translates into CASSPGQAEAFF.

This chain uses TRBV25-1 with TRBJ2-3, with D perhaps matching TRBD1 (7 bases). CDR1 MGHDK and CDR2 SYGVNS come from the germline V gene. The CDR3 totals 14 residues. The ends were cut back, 11 bases at V and 6 bases at J, with 21 bases in the middle. The CDR3 region is CAVQAGTTGDTQYF. Here the CDR3 DNA reads TGTGCCGTACAGGCGGGGACGACAGGGGATACGCAGTATTTT. Based on the CDR3 plus reference TRBV25-1 and TRBJ2-3, the full variable domain is EADIYQTPRYLVIGTGKKITLECSQTMGHDKMYWYQQDPGMELHLIHYSYGVNSTEKGDLSSESTVSRIRTEHFPLTLESARPSHTSQYLCAVQAGTTGDTQYFGPGTRLTVL.

This chain joins TRBV27 and TRBJ2-7, with a tentative D call TRBD2 (5 bases). Trimming took off 9 bases at V and 3 bases at J, with 18 bases between the two ends. CDR3 length: 14 amino acids. Germline CDR1 and CDR2: MNHEY and SMNVEV (reference sequence). The DNA for the CDR3 is TGTGCCAGTGGCCCTACCTCAGGAGGCTACGAGCAGTACTTC. Protein product: CASGPTSGGYEQYF.

The rearrangement joins TRBV5-1 to TRBJ2-5; D possibly corresponds to TRBD1 (6 bases). Germline V CDR1 and CDR2: SGHRS, YFSETQ. This CDR3 is 15 amino acids long. Trimming removed 5 bases at V and 2 bases at J, with 16 bases between. CDR3 sequence reads: CASSGKGQYQETQYF. The DNA for the CDR3 is TGCGCCAGCAGTGGGAAAGGACAGTATCAAGAGACCCAGTACTTC.

The chain is built from TRBV5-1 and TRBJ2-4, with TRBD1 matching 9 bases. The V gene's germline CDR1 is SGHRS and CDR2 YFSETQ. V was clipped by 3 bases and J by 8 bases; unmatched bases: 6. The CDR3 extends over 14 amino acids. The DNA of the CDR3 is TGCGCCAGCAGCTCACCAGACAGGGGGGACATTCAGTACTTC. It encodes CASSSPDRGDIQYF.

CDR3 region: CASSLVFGGQGDGYTF. CDR3 DNA: TGTGCCAGCAGCTTAGTGTTTGGGGGACAGGGTGATGGCTACACCTTC. The V gene is TRBV5-4, the J gene TRBJ1-2; 9 bases line up with TRBD1. Trimming took 2 bases from V and 6 from J; bases not matched to a gene: 11. Per the germline V gene, CDR1 is SGHNT and CDR2 is YYREEE (reference sequence). The CDR3 extends over 16 amino acids.

The rearrangement joins TRBV2 to TRBJ2-2; no definite D call. V lost 0 bases to trimming and J lost 10 bases, with 6 bases between them. The germline CDR1 and CDR2 sequences are SNHLY and FYNNEI. The CDR3 loop spans 12 amino acids. The CDR3 nucleotides read TGTGCCAGCAGTGAAGCGGCCTCGGAGCTGTTTTTT. Translation gives CASSEAASELFF.

The chain joins TRBV12-3 or TRBV12-4 to TRBJ1-4; no clear D. The ends were cut back, 1 base at V and 7 bases at J, with 7 bases in the middle. The CDR3 is made up of 13 amino acids. The CDR3 DNA follows: TGTGCCAGCAGTTTAGGGGAGGGTGAAAAACTGTTTTTT. It is translated as CASSLGEGEKLFF.

J is TRBJ1-6 and V is TRBV7-9; D is unresolved. The CDR3 covers 14 residues. The germline V gene encodes CDR1 SEHNR and CDR2 FQNEAQ (reference sequence). V was clipped by 0 bases and J by 4 bases, with 4 bases between them. CDR3 DNA: TGTGCCAGCAGCTTAGCGGAGTATAATTCACCCCTCCACTTT. Translation: CASSLAEYNSPLHF.

The chain links TRBV27 to TRBJ2-1, with D possibly matching TRBD1 (6 bases). Deletions cut 9 bases from V and 3 bases from J, with 15 bases between. Germline V gene sequence: CDR1 MNHEY, CDR2 SMNVEV (reference sequence). The CDR3 contains 14 residues. CDR3 amino acids: CASTSLDSYNEQFF. DNA for the CDR3: TGTGCCAGTACAAGCCTGGACAGCTACAATGAGCAGTTCTTC.

This clone was seen only once. CDR3 nucleotide sequence: TGTGCCACCTCCGGGACAGAGGCCTACGAGCAGTACTTC. Its protein is CATSGTEAYEQYF. The chain joins TRBV6-5 to TRBJ2-7; 7 bases agree with TRBD1. J lost 2 bases, V lost 10 bases, and 8 bases had no gene match. CDR1 MNHEY and CDR2 SVGAGI come from the germline V gene. This CDR3 region has 13 residues.

The chain employs TRBV5-8 and TRBJ1-6, with D maybe TRBD1 (5 bases). Trimming pared 4 bases from V and 4 bases from J, leaving 15 bases between. The CDR3 totals 16 residues. Germline CDR1 SGHTS, CDR2 YDEGEE. CDR3 sequence reads: CASSPGGGWYNSPLHF. CDR3 bases: TGTGCCAGCAGCCCTGGCGGGGGATGGTATAATTCACCCCTCCACTTT.

This sequence joins TRBV6-2 or TRBV6-3 and TRBJ2-3; 10 bases agree with TRBD2. Germline V lookup: CDR1 MNHEY, CDR2 SVGEGT. The CDR3 contains 16 residues. With V trimmed by 5 bases and J by 1 base, 6 bases remained unmatched. CDR3 residues: CASSLLAGDGTDTQYF. The DNA of the CDR3 is TGTGCCAGCAGTCTCCTAGCGGGGGATGGCACAGATACGCAGTATTTT.

This chain uses TRBV28 with TRBJ1-3; D not resolved. The CDR3 is 13 residues long. The V end was cut by 1 base, the J end by 3 bases, with 4 bases between. From germline, CDR1 is MDHEN and CDR2 SYDVKM. The CDR3, as DNA: TGTGCCAGCAGTTTATCCCTTGGAAACACCATATATTTT. Its translation is CASSLSLGNTIYF.

The chain is built from TRBV5-4 and TRBJ1-1; tentatively, D is TRBD1 (5 bases). The ends were cut back, 0 bases at V and 1 base at J, with 16 bases in the middle. CDR3 length equals 17 residues. CDR1 SGHNT and CDR2 YYREEE come from the germline V gene (reference sequence). CDR3 sequence reads: CASSLGAGQVRNTEAFF. The CDR3 DNA reads as TGTGCCAGCAGCTTGGGGGCGGGGCAAGTGAGGAACACTGAAGCTTTCTTT.

Turning to this clone: This specimen includes other DNA sequences encoding the same CDR3. The gene calls are TRBV18 and TRBJ1-1; the D gene is possibly TRBD1 (6 bases). The germline V and J ends were trimmed by 1 base and 2 bases, with 11 bases remaining between them. From germline, CDR1 is KGHSH and CDR2 LQKENI. This CDR3 is 15 amino acids long. CDR3 in amino acids: CASSPRQGGNTEAFF. The CDR3 bases are TGTGCCAGCTCACCACGCCAAGGGGGAAACACTGAAGCTTTCTTT.

The rearrangement uses TRBV21-1 and TRBJ1-4; TRBD1, the D gene given by the table, was not confirmed from the DNA. TRBV21-1 is a documented pseudogene. The CDR3 length is 15 residues. DNA of the CDR3: TGTGCCAGCAGCATAAGACAGGGGCGGGGTGAAAAACTGTTTTTT. Protein product: CASSIRQGRGEKLFF.

The chain recombines TRBV19 with TRBJ1-6; D is unresolved. V shed 1 base and J shed 10 bases, with 14 bases lying between them. Germline V gene sequence: CDR1 LNHDA, CDR2 SQIVND (reference sequence). This CDR3 region has 15 residues. CDR3: CASSIAAEQGSPLHF. CDR3 nucleotide sequence: TGTGCCAGTAGTATAGCAGCGGAGCAAGGGTCACCCCTCCACTTT.

The rearrangement joins TRBV5-1 to TRBJ1-1; perhaps TRBD1 as D (5 bases). The CDR3 consists of 15 residues. V was trimmed by 4 bases and J by 1 base, leaving 14 bases between them. CDR1 is SGHRS and CDR2 is YFSETQ in the germline V gene. The CDR3 loop is CASSLAGGKNTEAFF. CDR3 nucleotide sequence: TGCGCCAGCAGCCTGGCGGGGGGTAAGAACACTGAAGCTTTCTTT.

The J gene is TRBJ2-7, the V gene TRBV18; 10 positions match TRBD2. The CDR3 covers 15 residues. The V and J ends lost 3 bases and 5 bases, in that order; junction bases with no gene match: 7. Germline assignment: CDR1 KGHSH and CDR2 LQKENI. The CDR3 bases are TGTGCCAGCTCACCTCGCCTAGCGGGGGAGAACGAGCAGTACTTC. Amino acids: CASSPRLAGENEQYF.

This chain links TRBV9 with TRBJ1-3; D not certain. The germline V gene has CDR1 SGDLS and CDR2 YYNGEE. The CDR3 covers 16 residues. V lost 5 bases to trimming and J lost 5 bases, with 20 bases between them. This CDR3 reads CASSREGSGGRNTIYF. The CDR3 DNA reads as TGTGCCAGCAGTCGGGAGGGTTCGGGTGGAAGAAACACCATATATTTT.

The chain recombines TRBV12-5 with TRBJ1-1; D perhaps matches TRBD1 (6 bases). The CDR3 has 23 amino acids. The V and J ends lost 1 base and 5 bases respectively, with 38 bases between them. CDR1 is LGHNT and CDR2 is FRNRAP in the germline V gene. The CDR3 is CASGLDAIGGVIEAKEVWTEAFF. DNA for the CDR3: TGTGCTAGTGGTTTGGACGCCATAGGGGGTGTGATCGAGGCAAAAGAAGTATGGACTGAAGCTTTCTTT.

The chain joins TRBV3-1 (or the pseudogene TRBV3-2) to TRBJ1-5; unclear D gene. V dropped 1 base and J dropped 2 bases, with 9 bases sitting between them. This CDR3 is 15 amino acids long. CDR1 and CDR2 (germline): LGHDT, YNNKEL (reference sequence). Here the CDR3 DNA reads TGTGCCAGCAGCCAAGGAGGGATGGGCAATCAGCCCCAGCATTTT. It encodes CASSQGGMGNQPQHF.

J is TRBJ1-1 and V is TRBV6-5; perhaps TRBD1 as D (5 bases). Trimming pared 0 bases from V and 5 bases from J, leaving 13 bases between. There are 15 residues in the CDR3. The V gene's germline CDR1 is MNHEY and CDR2 SVGAGI. The CDR3 here is CASSYSKWGGTEAFF. The CDR3 nucleotides are TGTGCCAGCAGTTACTCGAAATGGGGGGGGACTGAAGCTTTCTTT.

The chain links TRBV5-1 to TRBJ2-2; the match to TRBD1 covers 7 bases. Germline V gene data show CDR1 as SGHRS and CDR2 as YFSETQ. CDR3 size: 17 residues. J lost 3 bases, V lost 4 bases, and 12 bases had no gene match. In nucleotides, the CDR3 is TGCGCCAGCAGCCCGCAAAGCGACAGGGCAGACACCGGGGAGCTGTTTTTT. Translation gives CASSPQSDRADTGELFF.

This clone has more than one count but fewer than ten. V gene TRBV11-2 combines with J gene TRBJ2-5; 7 bases fit TRBD2. Germline V lookup: CDR1 SGHAT, CDR2 FQNNGV. With V trimmed by 3 bases and J by 3 bases, 1 base remained unmatched. The CDR3 runs to 13 residues. The CDR3 sequence: CASSFGLEETQYF. The DNA for the CDR3 is TGTGCCAGCAGCTTTGGACTAGAAGAGACCCAGTACTTC.

This chain joins TRBV2 and TRBJ1-5, with D uncertain. The ends were cut back, 3 bases at V and 8 bases at J, with 8 bases in the middle. Germline V gene data show CDR1 as SNHLY and CDR2 as FYNNEI. The CDR3 extends over 12 amino acids. In nucleotides, the CDR3 is TGTGCCAGCAGTGATTACGGGAAGCCCCAGCATTTT. Translation gives CASSDYGKPQHF.

The V gene is TRBV20-1, the J gene TRBJ1-1; 8 bases are shared with TRBD1. This CDR3 spans 14 amino acids. Germline CDR1 is DFQATT and CDR2 is SNEGSKA (reference sequence). The V gene end was trimmed by 3 bases and the J gene end by 6 bases; junction bases not matched to a gene: 9. CDR3 sequence: CSASSQGENAEAFF. CDR3 nucleotide sequence: TGCAGTGCTAGTTCACAGGGGGAAAATGCTGAAGCTTTCTTT.

The V gene is TRBV12-3 or TRBV12-4, the J gene TRBJ2-7, with D perhaps matching TRBD2 (5 bases). The CDR3 runs to 12 residues. The V and J ends lost 6 bases and 5 bases respectively, with 11 bases between them. The CDR3 DNA sequence: TGTGCCAGCAGCCGGACTTTTAACGAGCAGTACTTC. Its protein is CASSRTFNEQYF.

The rearrangement uses TRBV11-3 and TRBJ1-1; D is perhaps TRBD1 (6 bases). V was trimmed by 2 bases and J by 5 bases, leaving 9 bases between them. Per the germline V gene, CDR1 is SGHNT and CDR2 is YENEEA. CDR3 size: 13 residues. CDR3 residues: CASSLTQGTEAFF. The CDR3 nucleotides read TGTGCCAGCAGCTTAACCCAGGGGACTGAAGCTTTCTTT.